This T cell receptor (beta chain) derives from a study of neurological immune-mediated disorders. Across the study: The multiple sclerosis group of around 34 included some 30 relapsing-remitting and 3 secondary progressive patients. General observations from the study: The greatest TCR clonal expansion occurred in HTLV-1-associated myelopathy and the least in multiple sclerosis, which fell below healthy controls. When the repertoires were grouped phylogenetically, those of 18 of the 34 multiple sclerosis patients came together in a single cluster of related CDR3 sequences, which points to a possible repertoire-level signature.

The CDR3 is 15 amino acids. The junction had 10 bases not matched to a gene; V was cut back by 2 bases and J by 6 bases. Germline loops: CDR1 SGHRS, CDR2 YFSETQ. Every sequencing run gave over 170 million TCR-beta sequences, taken from 15-18 subjects. A single record per CDR3 protein comes from TCRdb applying MiXCR to the 5' RACE reads. The top ten clones hold approximately 3% of a sample with 55,000 to 75,000 distinct CDR3 sequences, under 2.5% of them seen once. The sample holds many counts of this clonotype. The antigen is unknown. Sequenced input: PBMCs. This sequence was found in a man over 45 with multiple sclerosis. The chain uses TRBV5-1 and TRBJ2-7, with 8 bases lining up with TRBD1. CDR3 amino acids: CASSLFETGAREQYF. The CDR3 bases are TGCGCCAGCAGCTTATTTGAGACAGGGGCGCGCGAGCAGTACTTC.